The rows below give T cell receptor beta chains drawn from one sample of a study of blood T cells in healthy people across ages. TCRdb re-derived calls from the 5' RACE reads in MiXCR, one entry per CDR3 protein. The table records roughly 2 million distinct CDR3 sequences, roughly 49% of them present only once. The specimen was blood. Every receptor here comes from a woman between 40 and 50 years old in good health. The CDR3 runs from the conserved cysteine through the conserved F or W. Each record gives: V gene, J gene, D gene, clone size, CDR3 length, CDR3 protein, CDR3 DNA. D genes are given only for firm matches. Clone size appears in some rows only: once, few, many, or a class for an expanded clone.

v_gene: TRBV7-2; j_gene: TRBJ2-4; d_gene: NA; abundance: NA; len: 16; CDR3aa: CASSSWPKGAKNIQYF; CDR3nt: TGTGCCAGCAGCTCCTGGCCCAAGGGGGCCAAAAACATTCAGTACTTC
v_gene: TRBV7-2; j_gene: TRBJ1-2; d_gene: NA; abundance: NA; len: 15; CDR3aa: CASSLALTRSYGYTF; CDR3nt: TGTGCCAGCAGCTTAGCCCTTACACGGAGCTATGGCTACACCTTC
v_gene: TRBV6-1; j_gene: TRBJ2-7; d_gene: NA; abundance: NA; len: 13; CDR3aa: CASDPGLYNEQYF; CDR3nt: TGTGCCAGCGACCCAGGTCTCTACAATGAACAGTACTTC
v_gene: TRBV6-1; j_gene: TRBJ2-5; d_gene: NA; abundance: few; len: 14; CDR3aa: CAGSYWGQQETQYF; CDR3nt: TGTGCCGGTTCCTACTGGGGGCAGCAAGAGACCCAGTACTTC
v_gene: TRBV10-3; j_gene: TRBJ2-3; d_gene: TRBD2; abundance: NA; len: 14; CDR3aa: CAIGPSGNPDTQYF; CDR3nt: TGTGCCATCGGGCCTAGCGGCAACCCCGATACGCAGTATTTT
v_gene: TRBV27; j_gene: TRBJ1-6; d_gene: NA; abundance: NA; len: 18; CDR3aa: CASSSFGGPSSYNSPLHF; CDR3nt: TGTGCCAGCAGTTCCTTTGGAGGGCCGAGCTCCTATAATTCACCCCTCCACTTT
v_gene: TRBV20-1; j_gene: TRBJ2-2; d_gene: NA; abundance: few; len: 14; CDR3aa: CSADRGPNTGELFF; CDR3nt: TGCAGTGCCGATCGCGGGCCTAACACCGGGGAGCTGTTTTTT
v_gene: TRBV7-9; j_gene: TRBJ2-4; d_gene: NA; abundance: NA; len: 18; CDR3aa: CASSLARPAGLAKNIQYF; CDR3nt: TGTGCCAGCAGCTTAGCGCGGCCAGCGGGTCTAGCCAAAAACATTCAGTACTTC
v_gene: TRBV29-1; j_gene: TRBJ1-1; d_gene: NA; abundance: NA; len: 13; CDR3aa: CSVRRTLIPEAFF; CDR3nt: TGCAGCGTCCGACGGACGCTTATCCCTGAAGCTTTCTTT
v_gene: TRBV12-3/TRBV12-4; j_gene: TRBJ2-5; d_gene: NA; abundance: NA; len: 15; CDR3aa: CASSFRDLRRETQYF; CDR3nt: TGTGCCAGCAGCTTCAGGGATTTGCGTAGAGAGACCCAGTACTTC
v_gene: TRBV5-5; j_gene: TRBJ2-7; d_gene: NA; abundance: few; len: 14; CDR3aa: CASSPSLGGYEQYF; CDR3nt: TGTGCCAGCAGCCCCTCGTTGGGGGGCTACGAGCAGTACTTC
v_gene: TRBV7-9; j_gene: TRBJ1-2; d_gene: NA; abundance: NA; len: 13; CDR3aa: CASSARQKDGYTF; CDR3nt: TGTGCCAGCAGCGCAAGACAGAAAGATGGCTACACCTTC
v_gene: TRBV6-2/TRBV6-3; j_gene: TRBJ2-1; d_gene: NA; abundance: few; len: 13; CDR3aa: CASRGTAGHEQFF; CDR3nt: TGTGCCAGCAGAGGGACTGCGGGCCATGAGCAGTTCTTC
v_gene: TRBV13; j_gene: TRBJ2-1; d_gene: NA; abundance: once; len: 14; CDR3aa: CASSSRLLKDEQFF; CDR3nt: TGTGCCAGCAGCTCCCGACTTTTGAAGGATGAGCAGTTCTTC
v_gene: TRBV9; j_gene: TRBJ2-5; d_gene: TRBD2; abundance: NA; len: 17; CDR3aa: CASSLSPSSGGLETQYF; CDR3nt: TGTGCCAGCAGCCTCTCCCCTTCTAGCGGGGGGCTTGAGACCCAGTACTTC
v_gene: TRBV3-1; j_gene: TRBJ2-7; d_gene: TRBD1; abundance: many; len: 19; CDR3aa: CASSSRRPGPGGLGYEQYF; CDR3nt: TGTGCCAGCAGCTCCAGAAGACCGGGCCCAGGGGGCCTTGGCTACGAGCAGTACTTC
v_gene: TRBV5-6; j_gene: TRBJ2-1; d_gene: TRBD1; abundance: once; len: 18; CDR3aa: CASSQGRVDRAHYNEQFF; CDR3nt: TGTGCCAGCAGCCAAGGTAGGGTGGACAGGGCGCACTACAATGAGCAGTTCTTC
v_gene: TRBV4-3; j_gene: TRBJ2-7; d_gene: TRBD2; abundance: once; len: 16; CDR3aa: CASSQTSGGFSYEQYF; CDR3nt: TGCGCCAGCAGCCAGACTAGCGGGGGGTTCTCCTACGAGCAGTACTTC
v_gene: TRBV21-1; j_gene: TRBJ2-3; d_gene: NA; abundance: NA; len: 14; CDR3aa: CASSKGYFPDTQYF; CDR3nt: TGTGCCAGCAGCAAAGGATATTTTCCAGATACGCAGTATTTT
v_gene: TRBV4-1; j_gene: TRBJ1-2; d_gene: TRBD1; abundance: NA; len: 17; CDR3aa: CASSQTGQGALQGGYTF; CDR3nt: TGCGCCAGCAGCCAGACGGGACAGGGGGCGCTTCAGGGTGGCTACACCTTC
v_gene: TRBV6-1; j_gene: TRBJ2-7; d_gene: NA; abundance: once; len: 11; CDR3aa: CASNQGLQQYF; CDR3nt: TGTGCCAGCAATCAGGGATTACAGCAGTACTTC
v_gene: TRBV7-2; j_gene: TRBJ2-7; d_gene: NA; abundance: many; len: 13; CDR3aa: CASSSVNSYEQYF; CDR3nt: TGTGCCAGCAGCTCCGTAAACTCCTACGAGCAGTACTTC
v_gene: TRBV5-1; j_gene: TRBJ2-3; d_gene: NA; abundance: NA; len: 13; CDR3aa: CASSLADRDTQYF; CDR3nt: TGCGCCAGCAGCTTGGCAGACCGTGATACGCAGTATTTT